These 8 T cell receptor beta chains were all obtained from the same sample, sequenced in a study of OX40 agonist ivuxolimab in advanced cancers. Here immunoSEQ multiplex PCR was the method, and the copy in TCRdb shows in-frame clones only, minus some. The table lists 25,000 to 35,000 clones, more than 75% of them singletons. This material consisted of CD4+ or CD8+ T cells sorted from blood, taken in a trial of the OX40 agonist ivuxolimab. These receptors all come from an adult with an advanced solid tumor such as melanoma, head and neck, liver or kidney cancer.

The CDR3 loop is CASRWGLTGNQPQHF. As DNA, the CDR3 is TGTGCCAGCAGATGGGGGCTTACGGGCAATCAGCCCCAGCATTTT. V usage is TRBV2 and J usage is TRBJ1-5; a possible D gene is TRBD1 (6 bases). V lost 6 bases and J 2 bases, leaving 14 bases between the germline ends. CDR1 is SNHLY, CDR2 FYNNEI, per germline. The CDR3 is made up of 15 amino acids.

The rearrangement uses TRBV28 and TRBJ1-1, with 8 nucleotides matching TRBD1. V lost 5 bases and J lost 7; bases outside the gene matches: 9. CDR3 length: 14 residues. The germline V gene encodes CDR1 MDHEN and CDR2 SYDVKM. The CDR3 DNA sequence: TGTGCCAGCAGTCTTGGACAGGGACATGGTGAAGCTTTCTTT. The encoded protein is CASSLGQGHGEAFF. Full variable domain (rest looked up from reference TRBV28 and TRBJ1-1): DVKVTQSSRYLVKRTGEKVFLECVQDMDHENMFWYRQDPGLGLRLIYFSYDVKMKEKGDIPEGYSVSREKKERFSLILESASTNQTSMYLCASSLGQGHGEAFFGQGTRLTVV.

The DNA of the CDR3 is TGTGCCAGCAGTCCAGAGCGGGGACAGCACAATGAGCAGTTCTTC. The encoded protein is CASSPERGQHNEQFF. V and J are TRBV28 and TRBJ2-1; D is tentatively TRBD1 or TRBD2 (7 bases each). The CDR3 sequence is 15 residues long. V lost 5 bases and J 5 bases, leaving 16 bases between the germline ends. CDR1 and CDR2 (germline): MDHEN, SYDVKM.

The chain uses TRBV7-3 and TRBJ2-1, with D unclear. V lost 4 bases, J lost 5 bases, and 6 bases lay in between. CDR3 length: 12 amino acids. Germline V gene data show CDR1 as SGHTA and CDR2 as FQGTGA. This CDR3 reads CASSYGNNEQFF. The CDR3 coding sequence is TGTGCCAGCAGCTACGGTAACAATGAGCAGTTCTTC.

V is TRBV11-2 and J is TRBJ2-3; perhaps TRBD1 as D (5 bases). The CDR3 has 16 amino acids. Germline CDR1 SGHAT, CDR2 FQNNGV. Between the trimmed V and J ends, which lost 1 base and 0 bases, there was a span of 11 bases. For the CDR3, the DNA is TGTGCCAGCAGCTTAGCTGGGCAGGGAAGCACAGATACGCAGTATTTT. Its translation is CASSLAGQGSTDTQYF.

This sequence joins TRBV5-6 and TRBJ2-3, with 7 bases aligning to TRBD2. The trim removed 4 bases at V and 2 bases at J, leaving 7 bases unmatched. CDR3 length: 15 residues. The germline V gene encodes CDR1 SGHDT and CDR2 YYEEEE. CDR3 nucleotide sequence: TGTGCCAGCAGCCATTTAGCGGGTGACACAGATACGCAGTATTTT. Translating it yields CASSHLAGDTDTQYF.

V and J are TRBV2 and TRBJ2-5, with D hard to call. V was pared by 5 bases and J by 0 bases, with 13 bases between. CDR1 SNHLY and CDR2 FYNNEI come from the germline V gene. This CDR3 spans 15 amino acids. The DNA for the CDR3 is TGTGCCAGCAGTCCTCTCGCAGCGTACCAAGAGACCCAGTACTTC. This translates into CASSPLAAYQETQYF. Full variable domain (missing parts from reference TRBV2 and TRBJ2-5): EPEVTQTPSHQVTQMGQEVILRCVPISNHLYFYWYRQILGQKVEFLVSFYNNEISEKSEIFDDQFSVERPDGSNFTLKIRSTKLEDSAMYFCASSPLAAYQETQYFGPGTRLLVL.

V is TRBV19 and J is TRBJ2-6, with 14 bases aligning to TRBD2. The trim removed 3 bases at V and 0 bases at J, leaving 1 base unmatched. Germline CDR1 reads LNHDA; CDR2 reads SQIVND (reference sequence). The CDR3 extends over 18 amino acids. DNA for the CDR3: TGTGCCAGTAGTATGGGACTAGCGGGGGCCTCTGGGGCCAACGTCCTGACTTTC. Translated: CASSMGLAGASGANVLTF.